Below are 9 T cell receptor beta chains sequenced from a single sample in a study of blood T cell repertoires in COVID-19. Libraries were prepared by immunoSEQ multiplex PCR; TCRdb keeps only in-frame clonotypes and omits some of them. The table has 88,000 or so clones, 65% to 90% seen once; the top ten hold 3.8%. The sequenced sample was peripheral blood. The origin of the receptors is a man in his sixties with acute or convalescent COVID-19.

The chain links TRBV4-1 to TRBJ2-1; 9 nucleotides agree with TRBD2. Losses at the gene ends were 4 bases for V and 3 bases for J; bases not matched to a gene: 10. CDR3 size: 17 residues. From germline, CDR1 is MGHRA and CDR2 YSYEKL. Here the CDR3 DNA reads TGCGCCAGCAGCCTCACCCAAGGCGGGGGGGACTACAATGAGCAGTTCTTC. Residues: CASSLTQGGGDYNEQFF.

The J gene is TRBJ2-7, the V gene TRBV5-5; D is uncertain. V was cut by 0 bases and J by 6 bases, with 13 bases left in between. The CDR3 contains 14 residues. Germline V gene data show CDR1 as SGHKS and CDR2 as YYEKEE (reference sequence). CDR3 sequence: CASSLVREDSEQYF. The CDR3 coding sequence is TGTGCCAGCAGCTTGGTTCGAGAGGATAGCGAGCAGTACTTC.

The rearrangement joins TRBV11-2 to TRBJ1-4; TRBD1 agrees at 7 bases. CDR3 length: 18 residues. The germline CDR1 and CDR2 sequences are SGHAT and FQNNGV. V trimming: 5 bases; J trimming: 3 bases; junction bases outside the gene matches: 15. For the CDR3, the DNA is TGTGCCAGCAGCACTAAGACAGGGTTATTTATGGCTAATGAAAAACTGTTTTTT. Translating it yields CASSTKTGLFMANEKLFF.

V and J are TRBV19 and TRBJ2-7; 10 bases align to TRBD2. This CDR3 has 14 residues. CDR1 and CDR2 (germline): LNHDA, SQIVND (reference sequence). V shed 9 bases, J shed 5 bases, and the junction held 10 bases outside the gene matches. The CDR3 loop reads CASNSGLAMDEQYF. CDR3 DNA: TGTGCCAGCAACTCGGGACTAGCGATGGACGAGCAGTACTTC.

This clone appeared once. The chain joins TRBV5-1 to TRBJ2-1; 8 bases are a match to TRBD2. From germline, CDR1 is SGHRS and CDR2 YFSETQ. V gave up 5 bases and J gave up 3 bases; unmatched junction bases: 4. The CDR3 runs 14 residues. CDR3 protein: CASSPGTSYNEQFF. The CDR3 DNA reads as TGCGCCAGCAGTCCCGGGACTAGCTACAATGAGCAGTTCTTC. Supplemented by reference TRBV5-1 and TRBJ2-1, the full variable domain reads KAGVTQTPRYLIKTRGQQVTLSCSPISGHRSVSWYQQTPGQGLQFLFEYFSETQRNKGNFPGRFSGRQFSNSRSEMNVSTLELGDSALYLCASSPGTSYNEQFFGPGTRLTVL.

This clone has just one count. The rearrangement joins TRBV19 to TRBJ2-3, with D perhaps matching TRBD2 (5 bases). Trimming cost V 5 bases and J 0 bases, with 12 bases left between them. The CDR3 extends over 15 amino acids. The germline V gene encodes CDR1 LNHDA and CDR2 SQIVND (reference sequence). This CDR3 reads CASSERRLSTDTQYF. CDR3 DNA sequence: TGTGCCAGTAGTGAGCGGCGGCTTAGCACAGATACGCAGTATTTT.

The chain employs TRBV7-9 and TRBJ2-7; D possibly corresponds to TRBD2 (6 bases). Germline-derived CDR1 and CDR2 are SEHNR and FQNEAQ (reference sequence). The CDR3 is 14 residues long. V lost 4 bases to trimming and J lost 1 base, with 11 bases between them. For the CDR3, the DNA is TGTGCCAGCAGCTCTTTAGCGGTATCCTACGAGCAGTACTTC. This translates into CASSSLAVSYEQYF. Full variable domain (rest looked up from reference TRBV7-9 and TRBJ2-7): DTGVSQNPRHKITKRGQNVTFRCDPISEHNRLYWYRQTLGQGPEFLTYFQNEAQLEKSRLLSDRFSAERPKGSFSTLEIQRTEQGDSAMYLCASSSLAVSYEQYFGPGTRLTVT.

The chain carries TRBV30 and TRBJ1-4, with D possibly TRBD1 on 5 matching bases. The germline CDR1 and CDR2 sequences are GTSNPN and SVGIG (reference sequence). Trimming shortened V by 2 bases and J by 5 bases, and 9 bases separated the two germline ends. The CDR3 runs to 13 residues. The CDR3 reads CAWSPTANEKLFF. The DNA for the CDR3 is TGTGCCTGGAGTCCGACAGCAAATGAAAAACTGTTTTTT.

The chain has TRBV2 and TRBJ2-5; D may be TRBD1 (5 bases). The V gene's germline CDR1 is SNHLY and CDR2 FYNNEI. With 5 bases removed from V and 5 bases from J, the gap between germline ends came to 15 bases. The length of the CDR3 is 14 residues. The CDR3 loop is CASSKAGISETQYF. CDR3 coding DNA: TGTGCCAGCAGTAAGGCAGGGATATCGGAGACCCAGTACTTC.